Shown below are 20 T cell receptor beta chains from a single sample sequenced in a study of shared clonotypes between healthy human individuals. Measured with immunoSEQ multiplex PCR; TCRdb has only the in-frame clones, and not every one. The sample yields about 340,000 clones, less than 85% seen once. The sample consisted of memory CD4+ T cells sorted from blood. Specified subset: CD45RA-negative fraction. The receptors shown here come from a man between 25 and 39 years old in good health.

This clone was counted between two and nine times. The CDR3, as DNA: TGTGCCACCACGGGACTAGCGGGGAGGGAAGATACGCAGTATTTT. Translating gives CATTGLAGREDTQYF. The chain joins TRBV10-3 to TRBJ2-3, with TRBD2 matching 13 bases. Germline CDR1 and CDR2: ENHRY and SYGVKD. Trimming took 10 bases from V and 5 from J; bases not matched to a gene: 9. The CDR3 totals 15 residues.

The sample holds one count of this clone. The chain employs TRBV7-9 and TRBJ2-3; the D is unclear. Per germline, CDR1 SEHNR and CDR2 FQNEAQ (reference sequence). The CDR3 covers 16 residues. V lost 5 bases, J lost 1 base, and 16 bases lay in between. The CDR3 bases are TGTGCCAGCAGCCCCGGCGGCAGCCCAGGCACAGATACGCAGTATTTT. Its translation: CASSPGGSPGTDTQYF.

The chain couples TRBV9 to TRBJ2-7; D gene uncertain. V lost 0 bases and J lost 4, with 14 bases in between. Germline assignment: CDR1 SGDLS and CDR2 YYNGEE. This CDR3 is built from 15 residues. The CDR3 coding sequence is TGTGCCAGCAGCGTAGCGGAAGGGAAGGATTACGAGCAGTACTTC. Its translation: CASSVAEGKDYEQYF.

J is TRBJ2-3 and V is TRBV6-4, with 7 nucleotides matching TRBD2. CDR1 MRHNA and CDR2 SNTAGT come from the germline V gene. V lost 2 bases to trimming and J lost 1 base; unmatched junction nucleotides: 0. The CDR3 runs 14 residues. In nucleotides, the CDR3 is TGTGCCAGCAGTGACGCGGGAGGCACAGATACGCAGTATTTT. Translating gives CASSDAGGTDTQYF.

The CDR3 DNA is TGTGCCAGCAGTGGCGACAACACCGGGGAGCTGTTTTTT. It encodes CASSGDNTGELFF. The V and J genes are TRBV6-4 and TRBJ2-2; D is uncertain. The CDR3 covers 13 residues. Germline CDR1 reads MRHNA; CDR2 reads SNTAGT. V gave up 4 bases and J gave up 2 bases, with 5 bases separating them.

This chain uses TRBV5-1 with TRBJ2-1, with 8 bases matching TRBD2. The junction had 8 bases not matched to a gene; V was cut back by 5 bases and J by 7 bases. The CDR3 covers 14 residues. The germline CDR1 and CDR2 sequences are SGHRS and YFSETQ. The CDR3 protein is CASSGGSGRNEQFF. The CDR3 nucleotides read TGCGCCAGCAGTGGGGGCAGCGGGAGAAATGAGCAGTTCTTC.

CDR3 residues: CASSLSSMEQFF. The CDR3, as DNA: TGTGCCAGCAGCTTGTCCTCGATGGAGCAGTTCTTC. This rearrangement joins TRBV11-2 to TRBJ2-1; D gene unclear. CDR1 and CDR2 (germline): SGHAT, FQNNGV. Between the trimmed V and J ends, which lost 3 bases and 10 bases, there was a span of 10 bases. The CDR3 consists of 12 residues. Full variable domain (remainder filled in from reference TRBV11-2 and TRBJ2-1): EAGVAQSPRYKIIEKRQSVAFWCNPISGHATLYWYQQILGQGPKLLIQFQNNGVVDDSQLPKDRFSAERLKGVDSTLKIQPAKLEDSAVYLCASSLSSMEQFFGPGTRLTVL.

This clone was observed a handful of times. The chain joins TRBV5-1 to TRBJ1-4, with TRBD1 identical over 7 bases. The CDR3 runs to 14 residues. Germline V gene sequence: CDR1 SGHRS, CDR2 YFSETQ. J was trimmed by 5 bases and V by 6 bases; bases with no gene match: 7. The CDR3 loop reads CASKTGQPNEKLFF. Here the CDR3 DNA reads TGCGCCAGCAAAACGGGACAGCCCAATGAAAAACTGTTTTTT.

The chain uses TRBV7-2 and TRBJ1-5; D is perhaps TRBD1 (6 bases). The CDR3 contains 15 residues. Germline V gene data show CDR1 as SGHTA and CDR2 as FQGNSA. Trimming removed 4 bases at V and 3 bases at J, with 13 bases between. DNA of the CDR3: TGTGCCAGCAGCTCTACAGGGAAGACCAATCAGCCCCAGCATTTT. As protein: CASSSTGKTNQPQHF.

This clone occurred a few times. V and J are TRBV5-1 and TRBJ1-1, with D hard to call. The CDR3 covers 15 residues. The germline CDR1 and CDR2 sequences are SGHRS and YFSETQ. With 1 base removed from V and 1 base from J, the gap between germline ends came to 11 bases. CDR3 amino acids: CASSLLGQQNTEAFF. The CDR3 region has the DNA TGCGCCAGCAGCTTGTTGGGCCAGCAGAACACTGAAGCTTTCTTT.

The chain employs TRBV5-5 and TRBJ2-2; D not certain. Per the germline V gene, CDR1 is SGHKS and CDR2 is YYEKEE (reference sequence). The CDR3 contains 14 residues. Deletions cut 0 bases from V and 5 bases from J, with 8 bases between. CDR3 DNA sequence: TGTGCCAGCAGCTTGGGCCAGGATACCGGGGAGCTGTTTTTT. Translated: CASSLGQDTGELFF.

The gene calls are TRBV9 and TRBJ2-7; 10 bases align to TRBD2. This CDR3 has 17 residues. The V gene end was trimmed by 0 bases and the J gene end by 2 bases; junction bases not matched to a gene: 8. Germline CDR1 SGDLS, CDR2 YYNGEE. CDR3 bases: TGTGCCAGCAGCGTAGGAGCGGGAGGGCCCAACGCCTACGAGCAGTACTTC. Translation: CASSVGAGGPNAYEQYF.

This clone was detected only once. V gene TRBV10-3 combines with J gene TRBJ2-3; D not certain. V was cut by 0 bases and J by 3 bases, with 25 bases left in between. CDR1 is ENHRY, CDR2 SYGVKD, per germline. The CDR3 runs to 20 residues. The CDR3 coding sequence is TGTGCCATCAGTGAGTCTGTGGTAAAGTGGCAGGCCCCGGTAACAGATACGCAGTATTTT. Translation gives CAISESVVKWQAPVTDTQYF.

The rearrangement uses TRBV4-2 and TRBJ2-1; D is possibly TRBD1 (6 bases). The CDR3 consists of 14 residues. V was trimmed by 4 bases and J by 4 bases, leaving 11 bases between them. Germline V gene data show CDR1 as LGHNA and CDR2 as YNFKEQ. In nucleotides, the CDR3 is TGTGCCAGCAGCCTCTTGGGGGCATACAATGAGCAGTTCTTC. Its translation is CASSLLGAYNEQFF.

The chain is built from TRBV6-5 and TRBJ1-1, with D tentatively TRBD1 (6 bases). V shed 2 bases and J shed 6 bases, with 13 bases lying between them. CDR1 and CDR2 (germline): MNHEY, SVGAGI. The CDR3 has 14 amino acids. CDR3: CASSYRGFFAEAFF. The DNA for the CDR3 is TGTGCCAGCAGTTACAGGGGGTTTTTCGCTGAAGCTTTCTTT.

This chain links TRBV10-1 with TRBJ2-7; 10 nucleotides align to TRBD2. Unmatched junction bases numbered 10, after V lost 6 bases and J lost 5 bases. Germline V lookup: CDR1 WNHNN, CDR2 SYGVQD (reference sequence). CDR3 length equals 15 residues. CDR3 sequence (DNA): TGCGCCAGCAGAAAGGGCCTAGCGGGAGAAGACGAGCAGTACTTC. Translating it yields CASRKGLAGEDEQYF.

The chain employs TRBV11-2 and TRBJ2-1; D unresolved. There are 13 residues in the CDR3. Between the trimmed V and J ends, which lost 1 base and 9 bases, there was a span of 10 bases. CDR1 and CDR2 from the germline V gene are SGHAT and FQNNGV. The DNA of the CDR3 is TGTGCCAGCAGCTTAGTGGTCCGGGTTGAGCAGTTCTTC. It is translated as CASSLVVRVEQFF.

V is TRBV7-6 and J is TRBJ2-1; 12 bases fit TRBD2. Trimming took 5 bases from V and 8 from J; bases not matched to a gene: 13. This CDR3 is built from 17 residues. Germline V CDR1 and CDR2: SGHVS, FNYEAQ. The CDR3 spells CASSPQTLAGGRDEQFF. The CDR3 DNA is TGTGCCAGCAGCCCCCAGACCCTAGCGGGAGGGCGGGATGAGCAGTTCTTC.

The rearrangement links TRBV29-1 to TRBJ2-3, with D perhaps matching TRBD1 or TRBD2 (5 bases each). Per the germline V gene, CDR1 is SQVTM and CDR2 is ANQGSEA. The V end lost 1 base, the J end lost 0 bases, and 11 bases lay between the germline ends. The length of the CDR3 is 15 residues. The DNA for the CDR3 is TGCAGCGTTGAAGCCCTGGGGGTAAGCACAGATACGCAGTATTTT. Residues: CSVEALGVSTDTQYF.

The chain has TRBV7-2 and TRBJ2-1; 8 bases map to TRBD1. V dropped 5 bases and J dropped 6; count of bases not matched to a gene: 9. Germline CDR1 and CDR2: SGHTA and FQGNSA. The CDR3 totals 15 residues. The CDR3 region has the DNA TGTGCCAGCAGCCCCGGTGGACAGGGTGTCAATGAGCAGTTCTTC. Translated, it gives CASSPGGQGVNEQFF.